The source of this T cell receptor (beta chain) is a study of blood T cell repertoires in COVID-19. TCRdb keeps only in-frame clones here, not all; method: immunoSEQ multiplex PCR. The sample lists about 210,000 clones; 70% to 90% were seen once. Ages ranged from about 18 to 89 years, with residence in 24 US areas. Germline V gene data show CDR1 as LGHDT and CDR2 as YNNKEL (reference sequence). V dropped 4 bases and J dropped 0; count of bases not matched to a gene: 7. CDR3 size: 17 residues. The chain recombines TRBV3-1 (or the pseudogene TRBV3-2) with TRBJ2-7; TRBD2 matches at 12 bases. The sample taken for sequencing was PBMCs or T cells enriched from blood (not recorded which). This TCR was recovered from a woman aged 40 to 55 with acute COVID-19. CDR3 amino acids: CASSPPLLAGGSYEQYF. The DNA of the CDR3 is TGTGCCAGCAGCCCCCCCTTACTAGCGGGAGGCTCCTACGAGCAGTACTTC.